This is a list of T cell receptor beta chains from one sample in a study of T cell repertoires in cytomegalovirus infection. One entry per CDR3 protein results from TCRdb running MiXCR on the reads. The sample consists of some 500,000 distinct CDR3 sequences, 40% of them appearing once. Their recognized antigens are unknown. Sequenced here: cultured PBMCs, sampled from culture after CMV antigen stimulation. The receptors were gathered from a human donor in good health (CMV status not recorded). Some clones in this sample may be carry-over from other donors' samples. CDR3s include the opening cysteine and the closing phenylalanine or tryptophan. The D gene is left open where the match is weak. Expanded clones are given a class, and other clones once, few, many or no size at all.

CDR3 DNA: TGTGCCAGTAGTAGATTCGGACAGTCGAGCTCCTACGAGCAGTACTTC; CDR3 protein: CASSRFGQSSSYEQYF; CDR3 length: 16; clone size: few; J gene: TRBJ2-7; V gene: TRBV19; D gene: .
CDR3 DNA: TGTGCCAGCAGTGAAGTAGGGGCGGGCTCCTACAATGAGCAGTTCTTC; CDR3 protein: CASSEVGAGSYNEQFF; CDR3 length: 16; clone size: once; J gene: TRBJ2-1; V gene: TRBV6-1; D gene: .
CDR3 DNA: TGTGCCACCCCGGGACAGGGGTTAGATGAGCAGTTCTTC; CDR3 protein: CATPGQGLDEQFF; CDR3 length: 13; clone size: .; J gene: TRBJ2-1; V gene: TRBV6-6; D gene: TRBD1
CDR3 DNA: TGTGCCAGCAGCTTCGACTTACTCTCCTACGAGCAGTACTTC; CDR3 protein: CASSFDLLSYEQYF; CDR3 length: 14; clone size: .; J gene: TRBJ2-7; V gene: TRBV7-2; D gene: .
CDR3 DNA: TGTGCCAGCACCCAAGGACAGGGTGTGGCTGGCTACACCTTC; CDR3 protein: CASTQGQGVAGYTF; CDR3 length: 14; clone size: .; J gene: TRBJ1-2; V gene: TRBV12-3/TRBV12-4; D gene: TRBD1
CDR3 DNA: TGTGCCAGCAGCCCCCCACCAAATGAAGAGACCCAGTACTTC; CDR3 protein: CASSPPPNEETQYF; CDR3 length: 14; clone size: .; J gene: TRBJ2-5; V gene: TRBV7-2; D gene: .
CDR3 DNA: TGTGCCAGCAGCCCAGGGACTAGCGGGAGTCTGGGGGAGACCCAGTACTTC; CDR3 protein: CASSPGTSGSLGETQYF; CDR3 length: 17; clone size: .; J gene: TRBJ2-5; V gene: TRBV7-9; D gene: TRBD2
CDR3 DNA: TGTGCCAGCAGACCGGACAGTAACACTGAAGCTTTCTTT; CDR3 protein: CASRPDSNTEAFF; CDR3 length: 13; clone size: few; J gene: TRBJ1-1; V gene: TRBV6-1; D gene: .
CDR3 DNA: TGTGCCAGCAGCTTGGTCCCGGGACAGGAAAACAATGAGCAGTTCTTC; CDR3 protein: CASSLVPGQENNEQFF; CDR3 length: 16; clone size: few; J gene: TRBJ2-1; V gene: TRBV5-4; D gene: TRBD1
CDR3 DNA: TGTGCCAGCAGCTTAGGTCTAGCGGGAAGGGATACGCAGTATTTT; CDR3 protein: CASSLGLAGRDTQYF; CDR3 length: 15; clone size: once; J gene: TRBJ2-3; V gene: TRBV7-2; D gene: TRBD2
CDR3 DNA: TGTGCCAGCAGGCTCGGGACTAGCGGGGATACGCAGTATTTT; CDR3 protein: CASRLGTSGDTQYF; CDR3 length: 14; clone size: few; J gene: TRBJ2-3; V gene: TRBV2; D gene: TRBD2
CDR3 DNA: TGTGCCAGCAGTACTCCAGACAGCTCGAACACTGAAGCTTTCTTT; CDR3 protein: CASSTPDSSNTEAFF; CDR3 length: 15; clone size: .; J gene: TRBJ1-1; V gene: TRBV6-1; D gene: .
CDR3 DNA: TGTGCCAGCAGCCTAACCCTAGCGGGGGGTTTGGAGACCCAGTACTTC; CDR3 protein: CASSLTLAGGLETQYF; CDR3 length: 16; clone size: many; J gene: TRBJ2-5; V gene: TRBV7-2; D gene: TRBD2
CDR3 DNA: TGTGCCAGCAGCCAAGGGGACAGGGAGCCATACAATGAGCAGTTCTTC; CDR3 protein: CASSQGDREPYNEQFF; CDR3 length: 16; clone size: .; J gene: TRBJ2-1; V gene: TRBV4-2; D gene: TRBD1
CDR3 DNA: TGTGCCAGCAGCTATCGGAGGGACAGTTCTTCCCACGAGCAGTACTTC; CDR3 protein: CASSYRRDSSSHEQYF; CDR3 length: 16; clone size: .; J gene: TRBJ2-7; V gene: TRBV11-2; D gene: .
CDR3 DNA: TGTGCCAGCAGCACCGAGATCGGACAGCAGTATTTT; CDR3 protein: CASSTEIGQQYF; CDR3 length: 12; clone size: .; J gene: TRBJ2-3; V gene: TRBV7-6; D gene: .
CDR3 DNA: TGTGCCAGCAGCTTTGGGACGGATCGCACAGATACGCAGTATTTT; CDR3 protein: CASSFGTDRTDTQYF; CDR3 length: 15; clone size: .; J gene: TRBJ2-3; V gene: TRBV7-6; D gene: .
CDR3 DNA: TGCAGTGCTGCACTAGCGGGAGGGGGTATTGAGCAGTTCTTC; CDR3 protein: CSAALAGGGIEQFF; CDR3 length: 14; clone size: .; J gene: TRBJ2-1; V gene: TRBV20-1; D gene: TRBD2